The 25 T cell receptor beta chains given below trace back to one sample, sequenced in a study of T cell responses to AZD1222 COVID-19 vaccine. Clones were sequenced by immunoSEQ multiplex PCR, and TCRdb holds only the in-frame ones, with some missing. The sample includes 140,000 to 150,000 clones, 92% of them seen just once. Sequencing was performed on peripheral blood, taken 28 days after the second AZD1222 dose. All receptors derive from an adult who received the AZD1222 COVID-19 vaccine.

The gene calls are TRBV11-3 and TRBJ2-3; D perhaps matches TRBD1 (5 bases). Germline CDR1 and CDR2: SGHNT and YENEEA. The V end was cut by 2 bases, the J end by 3 bases, with 9 bases between. The CDR3 sequence is 14 residues long. The CDR3: CASSLTRQTDTQYF. The CDR3 DNA follows: TGTGCCAGCAGCTTAACTCGACAGACAGATACGCAGTATTTT.

The rearrangement uses TRBV5-8 and TRBJ1-6; a possible D gene is TRBD1 (5 bases). Trimming cost V 6 bases and J 6 bases, with 22 bases left between them. This CDR3 is built from 17 residues. Germline lookup yields CDR1 SGHTS and CDR2 YDEGEE. The CDR3 protein is CASTFSNRTFINSPLHF. CDR3 in DNA: TGTGCCAGCACGTTTTCTAACAGGACCTTTATTAATTCACCCCTCCACTTT.

This clone was recorded only once. V gene TRBV6-5 combines with J gene TRBJ1-2; D ambiguous. The CDR3 spans 13 residues. Germline-derived CDR1 and CDR2 are MNHEY and SVGAGI. Trimming shortened V by 4 bases and J by 1 base, and 7 bases separated the two germline ends. The CDR3 protein is CASSFDLNYGYTF. For the CDR3, the DNA is TGTGCCAGCAGTTTCGACCTTAACTATGGCTACACCTTC.

V and J are TRBV5-4 and TRBJ2-1; tentatively, D is TRBD2 (5 bases). V shed 0 bases and J shed 8 bases, with 6 bases lying between them. The CDR3 consists of 12 residues. The germline V gene has CDR1 SGHNT and CDR2 YYREEE (reference sequence). Here the CDR3 DNA reads TGTGCCAGCAGCTTGGGACTATATGAGCAGTTCTTC. Protein: CASSLGLYEQFF.

J is TRBJ2-7 and V is TRBV18, with TRBD1 as a possible D gene (6 bases). The CDR3 consists of 14 residues. Trimming stripped 1 base from V and 5 bases from J, with 12 bases between. Germline CDR1 reads KGHSH; CDR2 reads LQKENI. Written as DNA, the CDR3 is TGTGCCAGCTCACCACGGCAGGGGCGCGACGAGCAGTACTTC. This codes for CASSPRQGRDEQYF.

The rearrangement joins TRBV11-2 to TRBJ2-5; 7 bases match TRBD1. With 3 bases clipped from V and 7 bases from J, the junction kept 8 bases outside the gene matches. The CDR3 is made up of 14 amino acids. Germline-derived CDR1 and CDR2 are SGHAT and FQNNGV. CDR3 nucleotides: TGTGCCAGCAGCTTCCGGGACAGCGGTGGGACCCAGTACTTC. It is translated as CASSFRDSGGTQYF.

V usage is TRBV2 and J usage is TRBJ1-2; D possibly corresponds to TRBD1 (5 bases). CDR1 and CDR2 from the germline V gene are SNHLY and FYNNEI. The V end lost 6 bases, the J end lost 0 bases, and 11 bases lay between the germline ends. The CDR3 has 14 amino acids. In nucleotides, the CDR3 is TGTGCCAGCAGCTCGCCGGGACCTAACTATGGCTACACCTTC. It encodes CASSSPGPNYGYTF.

The gene calls are TRBV5-1 and TRBJ1-2; the D is unclear. Germline CDR1 and CDR2: SGHRS and YFSETQ. V dropped 0 bases and J dropped 6 bases, with 12 bases sitting between them. The CDR3 extends over 14 amino acids. The CDR3: CASSLALGTNGYTF. DNA for the CDR3: TGCGCCAGCAGCTTGGCCTTGGGTACCAATGGCTACACCTTC.

The gene calls are TRBV6-2 or TRBV6-3 and TRBJ2-3, with D possibly TRBD1 on 5 matching bases. Germline CDR1 MNHEY, CDR2 SVGEGT. Trimming took 1 base from V and 8 from J, leaving 10 bases between them. This CDR3 is built from 13 residues. The CDR3 protein is CASSYYRQRTQYF. The CDR3 coding sequence is TGTGCCAGCAGTTACTACAGACAGCGTACGCAGTATTTT.

Here the CDR3 reads CAISESGPFNEKLFF. CDR3 in DNA: TGTGCCATCAGTGAGTCGGGGCCTTTTAATGAAAAACTGTTTTTT. The rearrangement uses TRBV10-3 and TRBJ1-4; D is perhaps TRBD1 (5 bases). The V gene lost 0 bases and the J gene lost 4 bases, with 9 bases spanning the gap. The CDR3 consists of 15 residues. CDR1 ENHRY and CDR2 SYGVKD come from the germline V gene.

The chain recombines TRBV14 with TRBJ1-5; 7 bases are shared with TRBD1. This CDR3 region has 18 residues. V dropped 1 base and J dropped 1; count of bases not matched to a gene: 10. Germline-derived CDR1 and CDR2 are SGHDN and FVKESK. CDR3 DNA sequence: TGTGCCAGCAGCCAAGTTCGAGACAGGGTTCGAAGCAATCAGCCCCAGCATTTT. The encoded protein is CASSQVRDRVRSNQPQHF.

In this sample, this clone turned up once. V gene TRBV19 combines with J gene TRBJ2-3; D is uncertain. The CDR3 is 16 amino acids. Trimming took off 4 bases at V and 3 bases at J, with 17 bases between the two ends. CDR1 and CDR2 (germline): LNHDA, SQIVND (reference sequence). The CDR3 is CASSTSPLSRTDTQYF. Written as DNA, the CDR3 is TGTGCCAGTAGTACCTCGCCCCTTTCTCGGACAGATACGCAGTATTTT. The full variable domain, in which reference TRBV19 and TRBJ2-3 provide the parts outside the CDR3, is DGGITQSPKYLFRKEGQNVTLSCEQNLNHDAMYWYRQDPGQGLRLIYYSQIVNDFQKGDIAEGYSVSREKKESFPLTVTSAQKNPTAFYLCASSTSPLSRTDTQYFGPGTRLTVL.

The J gene is TRBJ1-6, the V gene TRBV7-3; D is unresolved. V was shortened by 0 bases and J by 8 bases, with 5 bases between the two germline ends. This CDR3 region has 13 residues. Germline-derived CDR1 and CDR2 are SGHTA and FQGTGA. The CDR3 loop reads CASSLTLYSPLHF. The CDR3, as DNA: TGTGCCAGCAGCTTAACCCTATATTCACCCCTCCACTTT. Supplemented by reference TRBV7-3 and TRBJ1-6, the full variable domain reads GAGVSQTPSNKVTEKGKYVELRCDPISGHTALYWYRQSLGQGPEFLIYFQGTGAADDSGLPNDRFFAVRPEGSVSTLKIQRTERGDSAVYLCASSLTLYSPLHFGNGTRLTVT.

The J gene is TRBJ2-7, the V gene TRBV5-1; 11 bases align to TRBD1. J gave up 1 base and V 5 bases, and 5 bases lay outside the gene matches. The germline CDR1 and CDR2 sequences are SGHRS and YFSETQ. This CDR3 has 15 residues. Written as DNA, the CDR3 is TGCGCCAGCAGTAGGGGACAGGGGGGTTCCTACGAGCAGTACTTC. Translated, it gives CASSRGQGGSYEQYF.

The V call is TRBV7-9, the J call TRBJ2-5; D is undetermined. V shed 0 bases and J shed 4 bases, with 3 bases lying between them. CDR1 and CDR2 (germline): SEHNR, FQNEAQ (reference sequence). The CDR3 is 12 amino acids. CDR3 sequence (DNA): TGTGCCAGCAGCTTAGCGCGAGAGACCCAGTACTTC. Protein product: CASSLARETQYF.

The chain has TRBV7-2 and TRBJ1-2; TRBD1 aligns across 8 bases. V shed 4 bases, J shed 8 bases, and the junction held 3 bases outside the gene matches. CDR3 length: 12 amino acids. Germline V lookup: CDR1 SGHTA, CDR2 FQGNSA. CDR3 DNA sequence: TGTGCCAGCAGCTCCGGACAGGGCGGCTACACCTTC. This encodes CASSSGQGGYTF.

In this sample, this clone turned up once. This rearrangement joins TRBV6-5 to TRBJ2-2, with a tentative D call TRBD2 (5 bases). This CDR3 contains 14 residues. V lost 4 bases, J lost 0 bases, and 6 bases lay in between. The germline V gene encodes CDR1 MNHEY and CDR2 SVGAGI. CDR3 DNA: TGTGCCAGCAGTTCGGGAACGAACACCGGGGAGCTGTTTTTT. Translated: CASSSGTNTGELFF.

The table lists this clone with a few counts. V and J are TRBV7-9 and TRBJ2-7; possible D gene TRBD2, 6 bases. This CDR3 contains 13 residues. V gave up 1 base and J gave up 4 bases, with 8 bases separating them. The germline gives CDR1 SEHNR, CDR2 FQNEAQ (reference sequence). The CDR3 reads CASSLGEVYEQYF. DNA for the CDR3: TGTGCCAGCAGCTTAGGGGAGGTATACGAGCAGTACTTC.

The sample holds a few counts of this clone. The rearrangement joins TRBV7-8 to TRBJ2-7, with D uncertain. V was trimmed by 1 base and J by 0 bases, leaving 16 bases between them. This CDR3 comprises 17 residues. Germline V gene data show CDR1 as SGHVS and CDR2 as FQNEAQ. This CDR3 reads CASSLGYLGRSSYEQYF. The DNA for the CDR3 is TGTGCCAGCAGCTTAGGGTATCTCGGCAGGAGCTCCTACGAGCAGTACTTC.

This chain joins TRBV14 and TRBJ2-3; no definite D call. The germline V gene has CDR1 SGHDN and CDR2 FVKESK. With 3 bases removed from V and 0 bases from J, the gap between germline ends came to 16 bases. The CDR3 is 17 amino acids. In DNA, the CDR3 is TGTGCCAGCAGCCATTTAACCCCCTACTCTAGCACAGATACGCAGTATTTT. This translates into CASSHLTPYSSTDTQYF. The complete variable domain, with remaining parts taken from reference TRBV14 and TRBJ2-3, reads EAGVTQFPSHSVIEKGQTVTLRCDPISGHDNLYWYRRVMGKEIKFLLHFVKESKQDESGMPNNRFLAERTGGTYSTLKVQPAELEDSGVYFCASSHLTPYSSTDTQYFGPGTRLTVL.

The chain employs TRBV30 and TRBJ1-2; 9 bases agree with TRBD1. Germline CDR1 and CDR2: GTSNPN and SVGIG (reference sequence). The CDR3 runs 13 residues. V lost 0 bases and J lost 5; bases outside the gene matches: 1. CDR3 in amino acids: CAWSVGQGYGYTF. CDR3 bases: TGTGCCTGGAGTGTGGGACAGGGTTATGGCTACACCTTC.

The chain recombines TRBV6-5 with TRBJ1-1, with 8 nucleotides matching TRBD1. Looked up from germline, CDR1 is MNHEY and CDR2 is SVGAGI. This CDR3 region has 13 residues. The ends lost 6 bases at V and 4 bases at J; junction bases unmatched: 4. The CDR3 here is CASRGQAGTEAFF. The CDR3 DNA follows: TGTGCCAGCAGGGGACAGGCCGGCACTGAAGCTTTCTTT.

V gene TRBV5-1 combines with J gene TRBJ2-1; 8 bases fit TRBD2. There are 12 residues in the CDR3. Trimming at V came to 1 base and at J to 9 bases, leaving 0 bases not matched to a gene. Germline CDR1 is SGHRS and CDR2 is YFSETQ. CDR3 nucleotide sequence: TGCGCCAGCAGCTTGAGCGGGAGTGAGCAGTTCTTC. Amino acids: CASSLSGSEQFF.

The chain uses TRBV18 and TRBJ1-2; D is undetermined. The CDR3 has 17 amino acids. CDR1 and CDR2 from the germline V gene are KGHSH and LQKENI. Between the trimmed V and J ends, which lost 4 bases and 0 bases, there was a span of 18 bases. CDR3 sequence (DNA): TGTGCCAGCTCACTGGGCGGCAGCGTGGCTGCTAACTATGGCTACACCTTC. This translates into CASSLGGSVAANYGYTF.

The chain has TRBV27 and TRBJ2-7; TRBD1 aligns across 7 bases. Looked up from germline, CDR1 is MNHEY and CDR2 is SMNVEV (reference sequence). The ends lost 6 bases at V and 9 bases at J; junction bases unmatched: 17. There are 15 residues in the CDR3. The CDR3: CASRNRDSPMSRQYF. The CDR3 nucleotides are TGTGCCAGCAGAAACCGGGACAGCCCTATGTCGCGGCAGTACTTC.